The 2 T cell receptor beta chains below all came from one sample that was sequenced in a study of T cells after yellow fever vaccination. TCRdb used MiXCR to reprocess the 5' RACE reads, holding one entry per CDR3 protein. The sample has approximately 340,000 distinct CDR3 sequences, over 8% seen once; the top ten hold roughly 18%. The source was PBMCs, collected on the day of the first yellow fever vaccination. The receptors were gathered from a man aged 18 to 30 who received the YFV17D yellow fever vaccine.

This clonotype has a handful of counts. The rearrangement links TRBV10-3 to TRBJ2-5, with TRBD2 matching over 8 bases. Germline V lookup: CDR1 ENHRY, CDR2 SYGVKD. The CDR3 runs 15 residues. With 3 bases clipped from V and 1 base from J, the junction kept 4 bases outside the gene matches. CDR3 nucleotides: TGTGCCATCAGTGACGGGACTAGTTTCCAAGAGACCCAGTACTTC. It codes for CAISDGTSFQETQYF.

Details on this clonotype: Likely a read error: the CDR3 ends without its conserved phenylalanine or tryptophan. This chain links TRBV7-6 with TRBJ2-2, with 8 bases lining up with TRBD1. Germline values: CDR1 SGHVS, CDR2 FNYEAQ. This CDR3 has 15 amino acids. With 5 bases clipped from V and 5 bases from J, the junction kept 7 bases outside the gene matches. CDR3: CASSLGQGGTGELFS. The CDR3, as DNA: TGTGCCAGCAGCCTTGGACAGGGTGGTACCGGGGAGCTGTTTTCT.